This T cell receptor (beta chain) comes out of a study of patients and donors after allogeneic stem cell transplantation. MiXCR was run by TCRdb on the RT-PCR reads, yielding one entry per CDR3 protein. This sample carries 400,000 to 500,000 distinct CDR3 sequences, approximately 16% of them seen once, and the ten largest clones take less than 8%. In germline, CDR1 is MGHDK, CDR2 SYGVNS. This CDR3 contains 14 residues. The ends lost 6 bases at V and 5 bases at J; junction bases unmatched: 7. This clonotype has only a few counts. The chain combines TRBV25-1 with TRBJ1-2; 9 bases line up with TRBD1. Sequencing used blood, either unsorted or a sorted T cell fraction (not recorded which). This TCR was sampled from a human donor who was either an allogeneic HSCT recipient or a stem cell or donor lymphocyte infusion donor (not recorded which). It is not recorded whose cells these are; they may come from a transplant donor. CDR3 in amino acids: CASRGQGRIYGYTF. The CDR3 DNA reads as TGTGCCAGCAGAGGACAGGGGCGGATTTATGGCTACACCTTC.